These 21 T cell receptor beta chains came from one sample sequenced in a study of T cells in Graves' hyperthyroidism and ophthalmopathy (dated 2019 in TCRdb). Libraries came from multiplex PCR. The instrument given in TCRdb is Illumina HiSeq 2000. TCR beta CDR3 regions were amplified from RNA transcripts. A first-round RT-PCR of the TCR CDR3 used the HTBI primer set with the Qiagen OneStep RT-PCR kit. TCRdb cleaned the public reads at Q25 with fastp, built clones with MiXCR and kept in-frame beta chains. Each record represents a unique CDR3 protein, reported with the most common genes and DNA among its rows. The sample records 300,000 to 400,000 distinct CDR3 sequences, about 13% of which are singletons. 9.2% of the sample goes to the ten largest clones. Sequenced input: blood. These receptors came from a young woman with Graves' hyperthyroidism.

The table lists this clonotype with a few counts. The chain joins TRBV19 to TRBJ1-2; D is ambiguous. CDR3 length: 12 residues. CDR1 and CDR2 (germline): LNHDA, SQIVND (reference sequence). Trimming stripped 6 bases from V and 3 bases from J, with 8 bases between. CDR3 in DNA: TGTGCCAGTAGCGTCTCGGACTATGGCTACACCTTC. This codes for CASSVSDYGYTF. Full variable domain (outside the CDR3, taken from reference TRBV19 and TRBJ1-2): DGGITQSPKYLFRKEGQNVTLSCEQNLNHDAMYWYRQDPGQGLRLIYYSQIVNDFQKGDIAEGYSVSREKKESFPLTVTSAQKNPTAFYLCASSVSDYGYTFGSGTRLTVV.

This clonotype has a count of ten or more. The J gene is TRBJ2-1, the V gene TRBV20-1; 10 bases align to TRBD2. CDR3 length: 17 residues. Germline CDR1 DFQATT, CDR2 SNEGSKA (reference sequence). Unmatched junction bases numbered 9, after V lost 1 base and J lost 3 bases. The CDR3 reads CSARGPGSGRGYNEQFF. In DNA, the CDR3 is TGCAGTGCTAGAGGGCCCGGGAGCGGGAGGGGCTACAATGAGCAGTTCTTC.

The table lists this clonotype with many counts. This chain connects TRBV6-1 to TRBJ1-2; no definite D call. The length of the CDR3 is 13 residues. Germline CDR1 and CDR2: MNHNS and SASEGT. Trimming pared 4 bases from V and 6 bases from J, leaving 12 bases between. The CDR3 DNA reads as TGTGCCAGCAGTGGAAATGGACGGAATGGCTACACCTTC. Translating it yields CASSGNGRNGYTF.

This rearrangement joins TRBV5-1 to TRBJ1-1; TRBD1 aligns across 7 bases. Germline V gene data show CDR1 as SGHRS and CDR2 as YFSETQ. This CDR3 spans 12 amino acids. Trimming at V came to 4 bases and at J to 8 bases, leaving 5 bases not matched to a gene. CDR3: CASSERQGEAFF. In DNA form, the CDR3 reads TGCGCCAGCAGCGAAAGACAGGGAGAAGCTTTCTTT.

This clonotype showed up many times. The chain recombines TRBV3-1 with TRBJ1-2, with D unresolved. This CDR3 is built from 16 residues. V was cut by 1 base and J by 8 bases, with 20 bases left in between. The germline CDR1 and CDR2 sequences are LGHDT and YNNKEL (reference sequence). The CDR3 region has the DNA TGTGCCAGCAGCCAAGTGTTCGTGGCCAGCCCATACGGCTACACCTTC. This gives the protein CASSQVFVASPYGYTF.

This clonotype has only a few counts. The chain recombines TRBV6-1 with TRBJ1-2; D gene uncertain. Germline CDR1 is MNHNS and CDR2 is SASEGT. This CDR3 has 14 amino acids. Trimming shortened V by 5 bases and J by 4 bases, and 14 bases separated the two germline ends. CDR3 sequence reads: CASSWEAQPYGYTF. The CDR3 DNA reads TGTGCCAGCAGTTGGGAGGCCCAGCCCTATGGCTACACCTTC.

This clonotype has a count of ten or more. V and J are TRBV24-1 and TRBJ2-5; weak D call: TRBD2 (5 bases). CDR1 and CDR2 (germline): KGHDR, SFDVKD. Trimming shortened V by 9 bases and J by 4 bases, and 8 bases separated the two germline ends. The CDR3 is 11 amino acids. In DNA, the CDR3 is TGTGCCACCGGAGGTTTAGAGACCCAGTACTTC. It translates to CATGGLETQYF.

The table lists this clonotype with a few counts. The junction departs from the called germline gene at one end, perhaps through a read error. This chain uses TRBV30 with TRBJ1-2; perhaps TRBD1 as D (5 bases). The CDR3 runs 14 residues. Germline CDR1 reads GTSNPN; CDR2 reads SVGIG (reference sequence). CDR3 DNA sequence: TGTGCCTGGAGTGTCTTGGGGGAGAACTATGGCTGCACCTTC. Amino acid sequence: CAWSVLGENYGCTF.

In the case of this clonotype: One base away lies a much larger clone, so this may be a sequencing read error. The chain couples TRBV29-1 to TRBJ1-1; unclear D gene. This CDR3 has 13 residues. The V gene lost 1 base and the J gene lost 10 bases, with 16 bases spanning the gap. Germline loops: CDR1 SQVTM, CDR2 ANQGSEA. CDR3 residues: CSVEVSERTRAFF. The CDR3 DNA reads as TGCAGCGTTGAAGTCTCAGAACGGACGAGAGCTTTCTTT. Complete variable domain (other parts from reference TRBV29-1 and TRBJ1-1): SAVISQKPSRDICQRGTSLTIQCQVDSQVTMMFWYRQQPGQSLTLIATANQGSEATYESGFVIDKFPISRPNLTFSTLTVSNMSPEDSSIYLCSVEVSERTRAFFGQGTRLTVV.

This clonotype was found a few times. CDR3 sequence reads: CASSQVHRTENTEAFF. CDR3 bases: TGTGCCAGCAGCCAAGTTCACAGGACCGAGAACACTGAAGCTTTCTTT. The chain carries TRBV16 and TRBJ1-1; D is possibly TRBD1 (5 bases). Germline CDR1 and CDR2: KGHSY and FQNENV. Deletions cut 2 bases from V and 1 base from J, with 14 bases between. This CDR3 comprises 16 residues.

In regard to this clonotype: Germline and junction disagree at one end, which may indicate a read error. The chain employs TRBV19 and TRBJ1-4; the D is unclear. The CDR3 extends over 17 amino acids. Germline lookup yields CDR1 LNHDA and CDR2 SQIVND (reference sequence). This CDR3 is CVSSTRTGGATNEKLFF. CDR3 in DNA: TGTGTCAGTAGTACCCGCACCGGCGGGGCAACTAATGAAAAACTGTTTTTT. Looking up the rest from reference TRBV19 and TRBJ1-4 gives the full variable domain: DGGITQSPKYLFRKEGQNVTLSCEQNLNHDAMYWYRQDPGQGLRLIYYSQIVNDFQKGDIAEGYSVSREKKESFPLTVTSAQKNPTAFYLCVSSTRTGGATNEKLFFGSGTQLSVL.

This clonotype has at least ten counts. The chain uses TRBV28 and TRBJ1-1; TRBD1 matches at 11 bases. The CDR3 is made up of 15 amino acids. V lost 4 bases and J lost 10; bases outside the gene matches: 11. Per the germline V gene, CDR1 is MDHEN and CDR2 is SYDVKM. In nucleotides, the CDR3 is TGTGCCAGCAGTTCCAGGGACAGGGGGTTCTTTTTAGCTTTCTTT. This codes for CASSSRDRGFFLAFF.

This clonotype was seen repeatedly, ten times or more. V and J are TRBV20-1 and TRBJ2-1, with 13 bases lining up with TRBD2. CDR1 DFQATT and CDR2 SNEGSKA come from the germline V gene (reference sequence). This CDR3 spans 17 amino acids. Losses at the gene ends were 6 bases for V and 3 bases for J; bases not matched to a gene: 11. The CDR3 region has the DNA TGCAGTGCCGGACTAGCGGGAGTTCTGGGCGACTACAATGAGCAGTTCTTC. Its protein is CSAGLAGVLGDYNEQFF.

This clonotype was seen at least ten times. The V gene is TRBV5-1, the J gene TRBJ1-1; D gene unclear. The CDR3 contains 14 residues. Germline values: CDR1 SGHRS, CDR2 YFSETQ. V gave up 0 bases and J gave up 6 bases, with 12 bases separating them. Here the CDR3 reads CASSLEAPSSEAFF. Here the CDR3 DNA reads TGCGCCAGCAGCTTGGAGGCCCCTTCTTCTGAAGCTTTCTTT.

This clonotype occurred a few times. The V call is TRBV2, the J call TRBJ1-6, with D perhaps matching TRBD1 (6 bases). This CDR3 has 16 residues. The germline V gene has CDR1 SNHLY and CDR2 FYNNEI. The V end lost 6 bases, the J end lost 5 bases, and 17 bases lay between the germline ends. The CDR3 loop is CASRLFGTLNNSPLHF. CDR3 coding DNA: TGTGCCAGCAGGCTTTTCGGGACACTCAATAATTCACCCCTCCACTTT.

This clonotype was seen repeatedly, ten times or more. J is TRBJ2-3 and V is TRBV7-8; TRBD2 is a possible D gene (5 bases). V gave up 4 bases and J gave up 2 bases, with 19 bases separating them. Germline loops: CDR1 SGHVS, CDR2 FQNEAQ. CDR3 length: 17 amino acids. The CDR3 DNA is TGTGCCAGCAGCTCCCCCGGGGTGCACCCAAACACAGATACGCAGTATTTT. Its translation: CASSSPGVHPNTDTQYF.

This clonotype showed up many times. The chain is built from TRBV7-2 and TRBJ1-1; TRBD1 matches at 7 bases. CDR3 length equals 14 residues. V lost 5 bases and J lost 3; bases outside the gene matches: 6. Germline loops: CDR1 SGHTA, CDR2 FQGNSA. CDR3 nucleotide sequence: TGTGCCAGCAGCCTACAGGGGCTGGACACTGAAGCTTTCTTT. Encoded protein: CASSLQGLDTEAFF.

This clonotype was picked up many times. The chain has TRBV20-1 and TRBJ2-3; 7 nucleotides match TRBD2. Germline V lookup: CDR1 DFQATT, CDR2 SNEGSKA (reference sequence). Unmatched junction bases numbered 5, after V lost 5 bases and J lost 0 bases. This CDR3 contains 14 residues. Here the CDR3 DNA reads TGCAGTGCTCCTTGGGGGGGGAGCACAGATACGCAGTATTTT. This translates into CSAPWGGSTDTQYF.

This clonotype was detected ten times or more. V and J are TRBV29-1 and TRBJ2-1; 7 bases match TRBD2. Germline V gene data show CDR1 as SQVTM and CDR2 as ANQGSEA. J gave up 7 bases and V 5 bases, and 11 bases lay outside the gene matches. The CDR3 length is 14 residues. For the CDR3, the DNA is TGCAGCGTTTCCGGACTAGTATCGGGGAATGAGCAGTTCTTC. Translation gives CSVSGLVSGNEQFF.

In its sample, this clonotype was seen many times. The chain employs TRBV6-5 and TRBJ1-1, with a tentative D call TRBD1 (5 bases). The CDR3 is made up of 14 amino acids. Trimming took off 3 bases at V and 4 bases at J, with 12 bases between the two ends. Germline CDR1 MNHEY, CDR2 SVGAGI. The CDR3 protein is CASSYGARGTEAFF. The CDR3 DNA reads TGTGCCAGCAGTTATGGGGCTAGAGGCACTGAAGCTTTCTTT.

This clonotype was recorded many times. The chain employs TRBV5-1 and TRBJ2-3, with D perhaps matching TRBD2 (6 bases). V was clipped by 5 bases and J by 1 base, with 8 bases between them. The CDR3 length is 13 residues. CDR1 and CDR2 (germline): SGHRS, YFSETQ. CDR3 region: CASSKRGTDTQYF. As DNA, the CDR3 is TGCGCCAGCAGTAAGCGGGGCACAGATACGCAGTATTTT.